This TCR beta chain was retrieved from a study of post-analysis software for immune sequencing data. At the level of the study: Progressive-relapsing, secondary progressive and relapsing-remitting multiple sclerosis were among the disease courses included.

As for this clonotype: Antigen: not known.

Study outcomes and limitations: Compared against controls, patients with multiple sclerosis displayed significantly lower normalized Chao1 diversity. Among 5 or 6 TRBV segments more frequent in patients than controls were TRBV5-6, TRBV5-1 and TRBV20-1.

Germline CDR1 and CDR2: DFQATT and SNEGSKA (reference sequence). The ends lost 3 bases at V and 4 bases at J; junction bases unmatched: 1. CDR3 length equals 13 residues. Built from TCR beta cDNA, the libraries had unique molecular identifiers in them. Roughly 500,000 cDNA molecules were obtained per 1 to 10 million input T cells. In TCRdb, the PCR reads were re-called with MiXCR into one record per CDR3 protein. In the table there are fewer than 850,000 distinct CDR3 sequences, around 42% of which are singletons. The gene calls are TRBV20-1 and TRBJ2-1; 9 bases agree with TRBD1. What was sequenced was blood. The clonotype comes from a girl aged 5 to 17 with multiple sclerosis. CDR3: CSARGQGYNEQFF. For the CDR3, the DNA is TGCAGTGCTAGGGGACAGGGTTACAATGAGCAGTTCTTC.